This record covers a single TCR beta chain. Study processing details: Estimates of nucleated cell counts were drawn from the amplification of reference gene primers. Clones were read by immunoSEQ multiplex PCR, and TCRdb kept only the in-frame ones, dropping some. That table gives V, J and clone size, and the DNA gave D and trimming. Among 230,000 or so clones listed, 80% to 90% were seen once. This sample was included in a study of blood T cell repertoires in COVID-19. Study-level information: Material from acute and convalescent COVID-19 was sourced from the United States, Italy and Spain.

The V end was cut by 3 bases, the J end by 2 bases, with 11 bases between. Germline values: CDR1 SGHTA, CDR2 FQGNSA. CDR3 length: 14 residues. The sample comprised peripheral blood. The TCR originated in a woman in her 40s who had recovered from COVID-19. The J gene is TRBJ2-7, the V gene TRBV7-2; D perhaps matches TRBD2 (5 bases). CDR3 nucleotide sequence: TGTGCCAGCAGCTTCCAGGCGGGCACCTACGAGCAGTACTTC. Translating gives CASSFQAGTYEQYF.